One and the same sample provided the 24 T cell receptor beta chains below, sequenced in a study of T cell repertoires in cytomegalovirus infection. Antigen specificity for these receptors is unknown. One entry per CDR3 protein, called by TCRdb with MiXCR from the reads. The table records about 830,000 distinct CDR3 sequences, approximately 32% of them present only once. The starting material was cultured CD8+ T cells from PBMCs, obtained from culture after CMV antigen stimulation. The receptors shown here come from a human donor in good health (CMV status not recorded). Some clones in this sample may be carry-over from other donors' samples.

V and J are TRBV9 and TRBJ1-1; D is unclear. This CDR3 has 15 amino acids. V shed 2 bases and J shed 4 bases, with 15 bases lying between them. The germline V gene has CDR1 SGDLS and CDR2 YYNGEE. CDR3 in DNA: TGTGCCAGCAGCGTTTCAGAAAGCTTTAGCACTGAAGCTTTCTTT. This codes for CASSVSESFSTEAFF.

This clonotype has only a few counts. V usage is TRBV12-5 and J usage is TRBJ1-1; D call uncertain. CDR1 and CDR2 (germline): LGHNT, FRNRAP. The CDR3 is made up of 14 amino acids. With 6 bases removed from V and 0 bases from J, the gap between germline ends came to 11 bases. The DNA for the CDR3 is TGTGCTAGTGGCCCTCCGGGATTGAACACTGAAGCTTTCTTT. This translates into CASGPPGLNTEAFF.

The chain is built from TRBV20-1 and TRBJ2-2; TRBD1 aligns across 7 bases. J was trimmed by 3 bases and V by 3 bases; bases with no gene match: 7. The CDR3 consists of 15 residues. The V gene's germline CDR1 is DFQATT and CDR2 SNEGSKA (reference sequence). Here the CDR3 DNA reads TGCAGTGCTAGCCCAAGACAGGGTTACACCGGGGAGCTGTTTTTT. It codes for CSASPRQGYTGELFF.

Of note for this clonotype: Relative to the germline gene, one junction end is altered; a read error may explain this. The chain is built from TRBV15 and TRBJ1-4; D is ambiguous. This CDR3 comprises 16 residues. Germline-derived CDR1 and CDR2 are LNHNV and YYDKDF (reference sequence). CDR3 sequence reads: CVTSRRREAANEKLFF. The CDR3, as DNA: TGTGTCACCAGCAGACGACGAGAGGCAGCTAATGAAAAACTGTTTTTT.

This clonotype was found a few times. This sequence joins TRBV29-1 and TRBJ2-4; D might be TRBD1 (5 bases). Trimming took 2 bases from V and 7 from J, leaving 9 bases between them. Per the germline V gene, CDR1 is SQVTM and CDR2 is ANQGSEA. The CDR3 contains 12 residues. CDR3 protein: CSVEQGGNIQYF. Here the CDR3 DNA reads TGCAGCGTTGAACAGGGTGGGAACATTCAGTACTTC.

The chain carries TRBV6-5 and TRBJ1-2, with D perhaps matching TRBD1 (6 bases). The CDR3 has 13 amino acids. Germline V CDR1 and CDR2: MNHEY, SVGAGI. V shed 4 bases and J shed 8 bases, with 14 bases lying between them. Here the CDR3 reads CASSFSGVQGYTF. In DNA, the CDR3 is TGTGCCAGCAGTTTTTCAGGGGTGCAAGGCTACACCTTC.

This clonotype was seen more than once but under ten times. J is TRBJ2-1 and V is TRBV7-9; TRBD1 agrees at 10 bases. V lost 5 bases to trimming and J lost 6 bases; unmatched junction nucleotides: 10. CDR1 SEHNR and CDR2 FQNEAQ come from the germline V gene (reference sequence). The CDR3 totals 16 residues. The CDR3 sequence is CASSDPGQGFINEQFF. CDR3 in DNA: TGTGCCAGCAGCGACCCGGGACAGGGGTTTATCAATGAGCAGTTCTTC.

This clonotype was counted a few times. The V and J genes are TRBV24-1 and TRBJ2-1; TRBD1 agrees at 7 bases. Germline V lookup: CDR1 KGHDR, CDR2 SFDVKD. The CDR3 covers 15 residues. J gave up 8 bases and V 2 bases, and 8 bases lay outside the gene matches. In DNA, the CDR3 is TGTGCCACCAGTGATTGGGACAGCAATTTTGATGAGCAGTTCTTC. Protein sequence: CATSDWDSNFDEQFF.

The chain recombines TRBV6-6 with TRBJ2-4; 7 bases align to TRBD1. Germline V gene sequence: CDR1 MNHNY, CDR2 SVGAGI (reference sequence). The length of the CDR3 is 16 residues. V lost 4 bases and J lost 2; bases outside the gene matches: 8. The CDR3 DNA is TGTGCCAGCAGTTGGCAGGGGGAGAGTACCAAAAACATTCAGTACTTC. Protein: CASSWQGESTKNIQYF.

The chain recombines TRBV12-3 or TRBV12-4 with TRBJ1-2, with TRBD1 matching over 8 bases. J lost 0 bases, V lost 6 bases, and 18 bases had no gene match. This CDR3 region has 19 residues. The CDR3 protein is CASRVTPGQEFRANYGYTF. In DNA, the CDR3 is TGTGCCAGCAGAGTTACACCGGGACAGGAGTTTCGTGCTAACTATGGCTACACCTTC.

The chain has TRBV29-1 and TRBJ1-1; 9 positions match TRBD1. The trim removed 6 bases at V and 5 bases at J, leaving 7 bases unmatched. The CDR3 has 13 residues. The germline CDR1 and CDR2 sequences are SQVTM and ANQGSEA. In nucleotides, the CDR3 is TGCAGCGTCCGACAGGGGGTAGTGACTGAAGCTTTCTTT. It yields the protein CSVRQGVVTEAFF.

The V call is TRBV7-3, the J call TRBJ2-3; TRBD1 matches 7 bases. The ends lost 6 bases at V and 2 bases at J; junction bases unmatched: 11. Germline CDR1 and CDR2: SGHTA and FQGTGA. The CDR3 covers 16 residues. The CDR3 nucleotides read TGTGCCAGCAGTCTTAACGCCAGGGGGATCACAGATACGCAGTATTTT. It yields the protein CASSLNARGITDTQYF.

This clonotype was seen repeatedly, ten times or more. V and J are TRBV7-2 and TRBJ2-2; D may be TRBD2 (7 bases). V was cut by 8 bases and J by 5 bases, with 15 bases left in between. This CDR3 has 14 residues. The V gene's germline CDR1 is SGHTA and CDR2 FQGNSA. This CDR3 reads CASPRGARTGELFF. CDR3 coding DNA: TGTGCCAGCCCACGGGGGGCACGGACCGGGGAGCTGTTTTTT.

The chain's CDR3 is CASSYPDSIGQFF. CDR3 nucleotide sequence: TGTGCCAGCAGTTACCCCGATTCGATTGGGCAGTTCTTC. This chain links TRBV6-5 with TRBJ2-1; D is undetermined. The CDR3 has 13 residues. V was cut by 2 bases and J by 12 bases, with 14 bases left in between. Germline lookup yields CDR1 MNHEY and CDR2 SVGAGI.

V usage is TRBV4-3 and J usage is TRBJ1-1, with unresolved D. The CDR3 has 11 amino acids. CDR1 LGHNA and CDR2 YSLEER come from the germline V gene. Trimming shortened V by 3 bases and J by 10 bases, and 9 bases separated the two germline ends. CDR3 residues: CASSQDRGAFF. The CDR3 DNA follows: TGCGCCAGCAGCCAGGACCGTGGAGCTTTCTTT.

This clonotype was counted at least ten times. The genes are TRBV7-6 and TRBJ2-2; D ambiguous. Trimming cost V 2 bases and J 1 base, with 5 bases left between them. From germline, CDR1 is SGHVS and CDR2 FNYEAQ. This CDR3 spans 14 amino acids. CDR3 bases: TGTGCCAGCAGCTTATTACAGAACACCGGGGAGCTGTTTTTT. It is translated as CASSLLQNTGELFF.

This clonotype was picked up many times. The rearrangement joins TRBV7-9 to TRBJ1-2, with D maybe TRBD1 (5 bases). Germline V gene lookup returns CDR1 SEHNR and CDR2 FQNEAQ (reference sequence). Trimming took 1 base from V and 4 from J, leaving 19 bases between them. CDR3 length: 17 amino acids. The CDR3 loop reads CASSLGPTRGRGYGYTF. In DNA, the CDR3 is TGTGCCAGCAGCTTAGGACCGACCCGGGGGAGAGGCTATGGCTACACCTTC.

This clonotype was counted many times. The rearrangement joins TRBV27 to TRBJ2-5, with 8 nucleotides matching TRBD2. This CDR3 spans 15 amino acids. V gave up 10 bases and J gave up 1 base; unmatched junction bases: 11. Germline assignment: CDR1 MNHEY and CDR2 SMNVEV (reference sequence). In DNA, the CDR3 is TGTGCCACCTTCTCGGCGGGGGGCCTCCAAGAGACCCAGTACTTC. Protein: CATFSAGGLQETQYF.

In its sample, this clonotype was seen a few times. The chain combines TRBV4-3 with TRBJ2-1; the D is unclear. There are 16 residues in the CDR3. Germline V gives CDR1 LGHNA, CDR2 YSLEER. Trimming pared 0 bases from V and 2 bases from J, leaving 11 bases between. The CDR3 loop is CASSQDWERTYNEQFF. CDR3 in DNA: TGCGCCAGCAGCCAAGATTGGGAACGGACCTACAATGAGCAGTTCTTC.

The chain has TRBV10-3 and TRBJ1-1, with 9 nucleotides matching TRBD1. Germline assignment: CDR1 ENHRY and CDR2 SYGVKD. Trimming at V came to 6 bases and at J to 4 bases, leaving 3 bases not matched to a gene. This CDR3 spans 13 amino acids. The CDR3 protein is CAIRQGASTEAFF. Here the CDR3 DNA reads TGTGCCATCAGACAGGGGGCGAGCACTGAAGCTTTCTTT.

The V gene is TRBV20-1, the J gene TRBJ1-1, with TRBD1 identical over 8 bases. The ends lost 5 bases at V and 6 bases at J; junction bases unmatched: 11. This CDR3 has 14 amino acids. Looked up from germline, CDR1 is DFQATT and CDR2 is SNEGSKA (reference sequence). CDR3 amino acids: CSALSRTGQAEAFF. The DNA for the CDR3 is TGCAGTGCTCTTTCTAGGACAGGGCAGGCTGAAGCTTTCTTT.

The CDR3 loop reads CASSLEQTSWGLSYEQYF. For the CDR3, the DNA is TGTGCCAGCAGCTTAGAGCAGACTAGCTGGGGCCTCTCCTACGAGCAGTACTTC. The chain is built from TRBV7-2 and TRBJ2-7; 7 bases line up with TRBD2. This CDR3 region has 18 residues. The V segment lost 1 base and the J segment 0 bases; nucleotides outside the gene matches: 12. The germline CDR1 and CDR2 sequences are SGHTA and FQGNSA.

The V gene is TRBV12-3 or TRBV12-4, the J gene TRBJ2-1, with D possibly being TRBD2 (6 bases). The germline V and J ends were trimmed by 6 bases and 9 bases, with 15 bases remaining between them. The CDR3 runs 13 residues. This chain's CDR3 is CASSSGTLIEQFF. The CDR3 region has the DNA TGTGCCAGCAGCTCCGGGACTCTAATTGAGCAGTTCTTC.

The CDR3 DNA sequence: TGTGCCAGCATTAACAGGGATTACAATCAGCCCCAGCATTTT. Its protein product is CASINRDYNQPQHF. The chain combines TRBV28 with TRBJ1-5; D is possibly TRBD1 (6 bases). Germline V gives CDR1 MDHEN, CDR2 SYDVKM. The CDR3 consists of 14 residues. V lost 7 bases and J lost 3, with 13 bases in between. The variable domain in full, with the rest retrieved from reference TRBV28 and TRBJ1-5, is DVKVTQSSRYLVKRTGEKVFLECVQDMDHENMFWYRQDPGLGLRLIYFSYDVKMKEKGDIPEGYSVSREKKERFSLILESASTNQTSMYLCASINRDYNQPQHFGDGTRLSIL.